This TCR beta chain was sequenced for a study of shared clonotypes between healthy human individuals (dated by TCRdb to 2019 to 2021). Background for the entire study: The cohort comprised two women and a few men aged 18 to 49 years. For each donor, CD4 naive and CD4 memory were each run on three plates, CD8 naive on two plates, and CD8 memory on one plate. The study deeply sequenced blood TCR repertoires of about five healthy adults to estimate repertoire size and the extent of clonotype sharing between individuals. To increase sequencing depth and limit assay-specific biases, TCR repertoire library preparation and sequencing were carried out by different laboratories using diverse techniques. Each donor's leukapheresis produced roughly between roughly 0.85 and 9.5 billion PBMCs. Findings and caveats that apply to the study as a whole: Even with the large sequencing depth, rarefaction of the sorted-subset datasets indicated that sequencing was incomplete. When a few donors were compared, the shared fraction of clonotypes was about 5.2% for naive CD4, 3% to 4% for naive CD8, more than 2% for memory CD4, and 0.3% to 0.5% for memory CD8. Compared with non-shared clonotypes, the clonotypes found in all four sorted-subset donors had higher generation probabilities. Because the study included a small number of donors, the genetic and exposure-history diversity represented was limited. Sampling was limited to blood, and TCR repertoires in tissue likely differ from TCR repertoires in blood. Based on pairwise subsampling, the degree of clonotype sharing among donors was expected to be affected by sequencing depth. Naive subsets generally had larger estimated clonotype richness than memory subsets.

A single count supports this clone. No antigen is known for it. Base qualities are not provided; no much larger clone lies one nucleotide away. TCR CDR3 regions were amplified from genomic DNA by multiplex PCR using the deep immunoSEQ assay. Extracted genomic DNA from each cell subset was spread evenly across all wells of several immunoSEQ 96-well plates, with each plate serving as a replicate. For sorted subsets, approximately 190 ng of genomic DNA, equivalent to 25,000 to 35,000 T cell genomes, went into each replicate PCR. The purified libraries were quantified using a Qubit 3.0 fluorometer, sized with a Bioanalyzer 2100, and then quantified again using the KAPA Library Quantification kit. Every immunoSEQ 96-well plate was sequenced on a dedicated single-read 150-cycle Illumina NextSeq 550 flow cell. Per the authors' processing: Because the immunoSEQ output held only junctional sequences and lacked quality scores, the filtering could not match the filtering applied to full-length reads. Sequences were annotated with PyIR, a Python wrapper for IgBLAST v1.9, using IMGT germline references to assign V/J genes and CDR3. Reads were filtered out if the reads had weak V/J assignments (E-value above 1e-6), no CDR3, stop codons, out-of-frame junctions, or ambiguous translated residues. A V3J clonotype was defined by an identical inferred V gene, J gene, and CDR3 amino acid sequence. Percentage overlap between repertoires was calculated by dividing the number of shared unique clonotypes by the size of the smaller repertoire. Three approaches were used to assess repertoire richness: RTK rarefaction, the Chao1 estimator, and Recon v2.1 estimates of unobserved clonotypes. Generation probabilities were computed with OLGA for all TCRbeta clonotypes obtained by the gDNA method from a handful of donors. Held by TCRdb, this immuneACCESS table contains in-frame sequences only and omits some clones. Under half of the omission traces to an unresolved V gene where checked; the cause of the rest is unknown. The DNA gave D and trimming, while V, J and clone size come from that table. Present in this sample are some 550,000 clones, about 97% of which were seen just once. Approximately 0.057% of the sample goes to the ten largest clones.

The germline V gene encodes CDR1 SGHAT and CDR2 FQNNGV. V is pared back by 0 bases and J by 1 base, with 3 bases lying between the germline termini. The CDR3 goes from the cysteine to the phenylalanine over 13 residues. Only the CDR3 DNA stays, 39 bases, in frame from base 1. The donors were healthy, HIV-negative adults who had no recently reported acute infections or vaccinations. All donors were Caucasian adults living in Nashville, Tennessee, USA. CD4+ T cells were enriched by magnetic negative selection; naive cells were then positively selected on CD45RA, and the negative fraction formed the memory subset. Blood was collected by leukapheresis, and PBMCs were isolated by Ficoll-Histopaque density gradient centrifugation and then cryopreserved in liquid nitrogen vapor phase. Analytical flow cytometry was used to check the purity and quantity of every magnetically sorted T cell population. From each sorted fraction, genomic DNA was isolated and quantified by UV absorbance on a Nanodrop 2000c.

Here the chain combines TRBV11-2 and TRBJ1-1; the D gene identity is not certain. Sample: naive CD4+ T cells sorted from blood. The sample's cell subset or site label, decoded: CD45RA+ positively selected. This receptor was obtained from a woman aged 25 to 39 in good health. The CDR3 region reads CASSLDPNTEAFF. The bases are TGTGCCAGCAGCTTAGACCCGAACACTGAAGCTTTCTTT.